This TCR beta chain was recovered during a study of T cell clonality in common variable immunodeficiency (dated by TCRdb to between 2015 and 2016). Taken from cysteine to phenylalanine, the CDR3 has 16 residues. Part of the CDR3 DNA is given, 39 bases translated from base 1. Relative to germline, V is missing 5 bases and J is missing 1 base, with 10 bases of the junction outside any gene match. CDR1 is given as SGHRS and CDR2 as YFSETQ, both from the germline V gene. This clone was counted many times. The antigen it recognizes is unknown. With the read ending 3 residues before the CDR3 end, the germline J gene is used to fill in that end. For sequencing, equivalent amounts of genomic DNA were input from CVID and control samples. For every sample, a 60 bp segment covering the rearranged TCRbeta CDR3 region was amplified and then sequenced. TCRbeta amplification used the immunoSEQ assay, a bias-corrected multiplex PCR with high-throughput sequencing. Processing in the source paper ran as follows. Every unique nucleotide sequence was considered a clone and was annotated with V, D and J genes, copy number and frequency. Sequences were labeled productive if in frame, and non-productive if out of frame or containing stop codons. As previously described, clonality was calculated on the basis of Shannon's entropy. The predicted amino acid sequences of productive clones were used to derive the mean CDR3 Kyte-Doolittle hydropathy. Hierarchical clustering of scaled V gene usage was performed with the R hclust function using Manhattan distance and complete linkage. Sharing of clones by CDR3 amino acid sequence was evaluated by resampling 12 repertoires per group over 100 rounds. The repertoires were screened for some 69 published EBV-specific TCRbeta sequences and 200 to 250 published CMV-specific TCRbeta sequences. After a couple of CVID samples that produced fewer than 10,000 sequences were dropped from the analysis, 35 to 45 CVID repertoires remained. This immuneACCESS table, as held by TCRdb, lists in-frame sequences with V and J called but not all clones. Of the missing ones, under half trace to an unresolved V gene in checked studies; the others have no known cause. That table gives V, J and clone size, and the DNA gave D and trimming. The table gives about 43,000 clones for this sample, with none occurring only once. In total, the top ten clones hold over 2% of the sample.

Results and caveats for the whole study, not just this receptor: CVID TCRbeta sequences reportedly showed fewer deletions and N-nucleotide insertions and lacked highly modified clones with 13 or more V deletions. Healthy controls shared more TCRbeta clones with each other than CVID subjects shared among themselves (p < 0.0001). According to the authors, finding the cause of the higher clonality in CVID would require sequencing the repertoires of T cell subpopulations. Even though DNA input was equal, the average per sample came to 65,000 to 85,000 unique sequences for controls compared with some 29,000 for CVID samples. Compared with healthy controls, CVID subjects showed increased TCRbeta clonality (t-test p = 0.018), a feature most characteristic of about a third of subjects. Differences among patients in the CVID cohort limited the correlations between repertoire features and clinical complications.

Most of the CVID patients and most of the healthy controls were of Caucasian heritage. Heparinized peripheral whole blood samples of about 5 to 9 ml were collected from each donor. TCRbeta CDR3 repertoires were sequenced from genomic DNA of adults with common variable immune deficiency (CVID) and healthy adult controls. The control group comprised roughly 22 healthy adult volunteers, approximately 12 female and approximately ten male, aged roughly 23 to 70 years with a mean age of roughly 32. To isolate peripheral blood mononuclear cells, diluted blood was subjected to density centrifugation over Hypaque 1077 or Ficoll-Paque. Unsorted mononuclear cells served as the source of genomic DNA, which was extracted either by Qiagen column purification or by a centrifugation-based method.

The receptor's source is a person aged 18 to 75 in good health. Sequencing input: peripheral blood mononuclear cells. Here the chain combines TRBV5-1 and TRBJ1-1, with 8 middle bases fitting TRBD1. The CDR3 amino acid sequence is: CASSIDLGQGNTEAFF. The CDR3 DNA, read in part, is TGCGCCAGCAGTATTGACCTCGGACAGGGGAACACTGAA.